Listed below are T cell receptor beta chains from one sample, sequenced in a study of CD8 T cells in Susac syndrome. One entry per CDR3 protein, called by TCRdb with MiXCR from the immunoSEQ multiplex PCR reads. Of a few hundred thousand distinct CDR3 sequences in the sample, 94% are singletons; the top ten hold around 0.16%. Sequenced material: CD4+ T cells from PBMCs. The receptor source for this set is a human donor with Susac syndrome. Both conserved end residues are part of each CDR3. Each record gives: clone size, J gene, V gene, D gene, CDR3 DNA, CDR3 protein. A D gene is named only where the DNA matches it firmly. Size tells how often a clone was seen (once, few, many) or the class of an expanded clone, and some rows leave it out.

once | TRBJ2-7 | TRBV18 | NA | TGTGCCAGCTCCCTGGCCGGGGGCTGGTACGAGCAGTACTTC | CASSLAGGWYEQYF
NA | TRBJ1-1 | TRBV7-3 | NA | TGTGCCAGCAGCAAGAGTCGGAACACTGAAGCTTTCTTT | CASSKSRNTEAFF
NA | TRBJ2-5 | TRBV15 | TRBD2 | TGTGCCACCTTAAGTTTTGGAGTAGCGGGAGAGACCCAGTACTTC | CATLSFGVAGETQYF
NA | TRBJ1-2 | TRBV12-3/TRBV12-4 | NA | TGTGCCAGCAGTTTCAGGAGTGACTATGGCTACACCTTC | CASSFRSDYGYTF
once | TRBJ2-1 | TRBV27 | TRBD1 | TGTGCCAGCAGTTCCCACCGGACAGGGGATACCTACAATGAGCAGTTCTTC | CASSSHRTGDTYNEQFF
NA | TRBJ2-5 | TRBV29-1 | TRBD1 | TGCAGCGGGGGACAGTGGAGAGAGACCCAGTACTTC | CSGGQWRETQYF
NA | TRBJ2-6 | TRBV28 | TRBD1 | TGTGCCAGCAGTGGGAGCAGCGGGCTAACAGGGGGCAATAGTGCCAACGTCCTGACTTTC | CASSGSSGLTGGNSANVLTF
NA | TRBJ1-6 | TRBV9 | TRBD1 | TGTGCCAGCAGCGCGAAGACAGGGGGGACACCCCTCCACTTT | CASSAKTGGTPLHF
NA | TRBJ1-1 | TRBV6-2/TRBV6-3 | NA | TGTGCCAGCACCCCTCGGGGGTCGGACACTGAAGCTTTCTTT | CASTPRGSDTEAFF
NA | TRBJ1-6 | TRBV7-7 | TRBD1 | TGTGCTAGCAGCTTAGGGGACAGTAATTCACCCCTCCACTTT | CASSLGDSNSPLHF
few | TRBJ2-7 | TRBV30 | TRBD2 | TGTGCCTCCAAACTAGCGGGGGATGGCTACGAGCAGTACTTC | CASKLAGDGYEQYF
NA | TRBJ1-3 | TRBV9 | NA | TGTGCCAGCAGCCCCCTGGGAGGCGGAAACACCATATATTTT | CASSPLGGGNTIYF
NA | TRBJ2-1 | TRBV6-2/TRBV6-3 | TRBD2 | TGTGCCAGCAGTCCCCCTAGCGGGGCCTACAATGAGCAGTTCTTC | CASSPPSGAYNEQFF
NA | TRBJ2-1 | TRBV20-1 | TRBD1 | TGCAGTGCTAGACCGACAGGGGGGCCCTACAATGAGCAGTTCTTC | CSARPTGGPYNEQFF
once | TRBJ2-5 | TRBV30 | NA | TGTGCCTGGAACATTCTTACCAGGGAGACCCAGTACTTC | CAWNILTRETQYF
NA | TRBJ2-1 | TRBV5-1 | NA | TGCGCCAGCAGCCTTATAGGACGGCATGATGAGCAGTTCTTC | CASSLIGRHDEQFF
NA | TRBJ1-3 | TRBV30 | NA | TGTGCCTGGAGTCGGTGGTCGGGCTCTGGAAACACCATATATTTT | CAWSRWSGSGNTIYF
NA | TRBJ2-1 | TRBV7-2 | NA | TGTGCCAGCAGCTCGTCCTCGGGGGTAGGCGAGCAGTTCTTC | CASSSSSGVGEQFF